This TCR beta chain came from a study of beta chain features in type 1 diabetes. Study findings and constraints: When Type 1 diabetes patients were examined, their TCRB CDR3s proved moderately but significantly shorter in all four CD4+ subsets.

All of the isolated RNA was reverse transcribed, so expressed TCRB transcripts were sequenced. Profiling relied on immunoSEQ multiplex PCR, and the TCRdb table lists in-frame clones only, not all of them. The table includes 200,000 to 300,000 clones, roughly 22% detected once. Turning to this clone: Its matching antigen is unknown.

The clonotype was recovered from a woman between 40 and 55 years old with type 1 diabetes. Sequencing used naive CD4+ T cells from blood.

CDR3 sequence reads: CASSQDLGGYGYTF. In DNA, the CDR3 is TGTGCCAGCAGCCAAGATCTGGGGGGCTATGGCTACACCTTC. This chain links TRBV14 with TRBJ1-2; perhaps TRBD1 as D (5 bases). The length of the CDR3 is 14 residues. Germline CDR1 reads SGHDN; CDR2 reads FVKESK. V was clipped by 0 bases and J by 4 bases, with 9 bases between them.